This TCR beta chain was sequenced during a study of T cell repertoires in cytomegalovirus infection. The table lists this clonotype with a few counts. Its antigen is as yet unknown. V gave up 4 bases and J gave up 8 bases, with 17 bases separating them. Per germline, CDR1 SNHLY and CDR2 FYNNEI. CDR3 size: 14 residues. Broader study findings: Totalled public TCR beta family frequency picked out people who carried CMV plus the relevant HLA.

MiXCR was run by TCRdb on the reads, yielding one entry per CDR3 protein. The table includes around 750,000 distinct CDR3 sequences, approximately 29% detected once. This chain connects TRBV2 to TRBJ2-5; D could derive from TRBD1 or TRBD2 (5 bases each). Sequencing was performed on cultured CD8+ T cells from PBMCs, taken from culture after CMV antigen stimulation. The sequence came from a human donor in good health (CMV status not recorded). Some clones in this sample may be carry-over from other donors' samples. The CDR3 DNA is TGTGCCAGCAGTGCTTCGGGACCGACTAATACCCAGTACTTC. This codes for CASSASGPTNTQYF.